Each of the 11 T cell receptor beta chains below was sequenced from the same sample in a study of blood T cell repertoires in COVID-19. The table came from immunoSEQ multiplex PCR; TCRdb's copy has only in-frame clones and leaves some out. The data contain 90,000 to 150,000 clones, 75% to 85% of them singletons. Sequenced input: peripheral blood. The receptors stem from a woman aged 80 or over with acute or convalescent COVID-19.

This rearrangement joins TRBV6-5 to TRBJ2-3, with 12 bases that match TRBD1. The CDR3 runs to 15 residues. With V trimmed by 6 bases and J by 5 bases, 6 bases remained unmatched. Germline values: CDR1 MNHEY, CDR2 SVGAGI. The CDR3 reads CASSPGQGAGDTQYF. DNA for the CDR3: TGTGCCAGCAGCCCGGGACAGGGGGCGGGAGATACGCAGTATTTT.

This clone was detected a few times. The chain joins TRBV5-4 to TRBJ2-5; D is possibly TRBD1 (6 bases). V was cut by 0 bases and J by 5 bases, with 8 bases left in between. Germline assignment: CDR1 SGHNT and CDR2 YYREEE (reference sequence). The CDR3 is 13 amino acids. CDR3 sequence reads: CASSLDRVETQYF. The DNA of the CDR3 is TGTGCCAGCAGCTTGGACAGGGTGGAGACCCAGTACTTC.

In DNA, the CDR3 is TGTGCCAGCAGTGAGCAACAGAAAAATGGCTACACCTTC. It encodes CASSEQQKNGYTF. V is TRBV2 and J is TRBJ1-2; D remains unclear. Germline V gives CDR1 SNHLY, CDR2 FYNNEI. The CDR3 has 13 residues. The ends were cut back, 3 bases at V and 6 bases at J, with 11 bases in the middle.

V and J are TRBV19 and TRBJ2-3; possibly TRBD2 for D (6 bases). The CDR3 is 12 amino acids. Germline V gene lookup returns CDR1 LNHDA and CDR2 SQIVND (reference sequence). Trimming stripped 3 bases from V and 8 bases from J, with 9 bases between. The CDR3 DNA is TGTGCCAGTAGTATGGGCGGGATTACGCAGTATTTT. It translates to CASSMGGITQYF.

The gene calls are TRBV9 and TRBJ1-6; a possible D gene is TRBD1 (6 bases). Germline-derived CDR1 and CDR2 are SGDLS and YYNGEE. The CDR3 has 15 amino acids. V was cut by 3 bases and J by 7 bases, with 14 bases left in between. The CDR3 DNA reads TGTGCCAGCAGCGCATCATCAGGGGAGAATTCACCCCTCCACTTT. This sequence encodes CASSASSGENSPLHF.

This rearrangement joins TRBV4-1 to TRBJ1-1; a possible D gene is TRBD1 (5 bases). The CDR3 runs to 15 residues. V was pared by 1 base and J by 7 bases, with 16 bases between. CDR1 and CDR2 (germline): MGHRA, YSYEKL. In DNA form, the CDR3 reads TGCGCCAGCAGCCAAGGGTGGGTGGGGGGAGGTGAAGCTTTCTTT. This encodes CASSQGWVGGGEAFF.

CDR3 nucleotide sequence: TGTGCCATCAGTGAGTCGACAGGGGTGGCTTTCTTT. It codes for CAISESTGVAFF. The chain carries TRBV10-3 and TRBJ1-1; the match to TRBD1 covers 8 bases. The CDR3 consists of 12 residues. V dropped 0 bases and J dropped 11; count of bases not matched to a gene: 2. Germline CDR1 reads ENHRY; CDR2 reads SYGVKD.

The chain joins TRBV27 to TRBJ2-5, with 9 bases lining up with TRBD2. The CDR3 totals 16 residues. Trimming removed 10 bases from V and 6 bases from J; junction bases left unmatched: 18. The germline CDR1 and CDR2 sequences are MNHEY and SMNVEV (reference sequence). CDR3 bases: TGTGCCACTAGAGGGGCGGGAGGGCCCTCTCTTCAGACCCAGTACTTC. It encodes CATRGAGGPSLQTQYF.

This chain connects TRBV9 to TRBJ2-2, with 9 positions matching TRBD1. J lost 3 bases, V lost 1 base, and 4 bases had no gene match. The CDR3 is 16 residues long. Germline V CDR1 and CDR2: SGDLS, YYNGEE. CDR3 protein: CASSVSTGGDTGELFF. DNA for the CDR3: TGTGCCAGCAGCGTATCGACAGGGGGGGACACCGGGGAGCTGTTTTTT.

The chain uses TRBV7-2 and TRBJ1-5; D remains unclear. CDR1 is SGHTA, CDR2 FQGNSA, per germline. Trimming cost V 0 bases and J 7 bases, with 10 bases left between them. The CDR3 totals 14 residues. CDR3: CASSLARVRQPQHF. CDR3 DNA: TGTGCCAGCAGCTTAGCTCGGGTTCGACAGCCCCAGCATTTT.

The chain recombines TRBV19 with TRBJ2-1; 9 bases line up with TRBD2. V gave up 4 bases and J gave up 4 bases; unmatched junction bases: 2. The germline gives CDR1 LNHDA, CDR2 SQIVND (reference sequence). This CDR3 is built from 14 residues. The CDR3 here is CASSKGLAYNEQFF. The DNA for the CDR3 is TGTGCCAGTAGTAAGGGACTAGCTTACAATGAGCAGTTCTTC.